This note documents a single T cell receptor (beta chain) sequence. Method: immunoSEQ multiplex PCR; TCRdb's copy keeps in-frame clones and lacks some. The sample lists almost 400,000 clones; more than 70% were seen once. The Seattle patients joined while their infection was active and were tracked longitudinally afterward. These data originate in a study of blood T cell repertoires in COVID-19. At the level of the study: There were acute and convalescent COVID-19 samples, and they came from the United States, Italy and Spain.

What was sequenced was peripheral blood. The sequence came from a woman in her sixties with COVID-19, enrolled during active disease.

The CDR3 DNA follows: TGTGCCAGCAGCTTAGATCAGGTATATGTTGAGCAGTTCTTC. Its protein is CASSLDQVYVEQFF. The chain uses TRBV11-3 and TRBJ2-1; D not certain. V was trimmed by 0 bases and J by 9 bases, leaving 12 bases between them. CDR1 and CDR2 (germline): SGHNT, YENEEA. CDR3 length: 14 residues.